This T cell receptor (beta chain) was identified during a study of cytomegalovirus exposure and HLA in healthy donors. Worth noting for this clone: Its matching antigen is unknown.

The germline gives CDR1 MNHEY, CDR2 SMNVEV (reference sequence). J lost 8 bases, V lost 6 bases, and 13 bases had no gene match. There are 15 residues in the CDR3. Amplification used 60 Vbeta primers and 13 Jbeta primers. This table comes from immunoSEQ multiplex PCR, and its TCRdb copy is limited to in-frame clones, with some not included. Of about 200,000 clones listed, 75% to 80% are singletons. General observations from the study: Data from an earlier analysis indicated that most TCR beta V segments were productive either about 87% or about 30% of the time. Among the most significant clusters, several appeared linked to common viral pathogens in a later analysis. For presence/absence analyses, sequencing depth was assumed to be roughly uniform across donors. In a later analysis, at a false discovery rate of 0.05, about 16,000 TCR beta sequences matched HLA alleles.

This sequence originates from a man in his late teens or twenties in good health and CMV-seronegative. This chain connects TRBV27 to TRBJ1-2, with 9 bases identical to TRBD1. Sequencing was performed on PBMCs. The CDR3 nucleotides are TGTGCCAGCAGCCCTAAGGGGACAGGGTATCGCGGCTACACCTTC. It encodes CASSPKGTGYRGYTF.